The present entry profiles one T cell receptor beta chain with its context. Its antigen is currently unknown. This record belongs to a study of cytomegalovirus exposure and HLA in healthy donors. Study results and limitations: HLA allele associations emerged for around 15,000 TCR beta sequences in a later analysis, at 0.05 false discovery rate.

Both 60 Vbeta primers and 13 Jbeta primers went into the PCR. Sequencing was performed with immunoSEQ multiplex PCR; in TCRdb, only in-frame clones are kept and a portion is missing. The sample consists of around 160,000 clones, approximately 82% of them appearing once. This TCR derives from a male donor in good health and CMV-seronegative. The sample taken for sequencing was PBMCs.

This CDR3 reads CASRPQGADTGELFF. Written as DNA, the CDR3 is TGTGCCAGCAGGCCACAGGGGGCAGACACCGGGGAGCTGTTTTTT. The chain combines TRBV7-3 with TRBJ2-2, with TRBD1 matching 9 bases. CDR3 length equals 15 residues. With V trimmed by 6 bases and J by 3 bases, 5 bases remained unmatched. Germline V lookup: CDR1 SGHTA, CDR2 FQGTGA.